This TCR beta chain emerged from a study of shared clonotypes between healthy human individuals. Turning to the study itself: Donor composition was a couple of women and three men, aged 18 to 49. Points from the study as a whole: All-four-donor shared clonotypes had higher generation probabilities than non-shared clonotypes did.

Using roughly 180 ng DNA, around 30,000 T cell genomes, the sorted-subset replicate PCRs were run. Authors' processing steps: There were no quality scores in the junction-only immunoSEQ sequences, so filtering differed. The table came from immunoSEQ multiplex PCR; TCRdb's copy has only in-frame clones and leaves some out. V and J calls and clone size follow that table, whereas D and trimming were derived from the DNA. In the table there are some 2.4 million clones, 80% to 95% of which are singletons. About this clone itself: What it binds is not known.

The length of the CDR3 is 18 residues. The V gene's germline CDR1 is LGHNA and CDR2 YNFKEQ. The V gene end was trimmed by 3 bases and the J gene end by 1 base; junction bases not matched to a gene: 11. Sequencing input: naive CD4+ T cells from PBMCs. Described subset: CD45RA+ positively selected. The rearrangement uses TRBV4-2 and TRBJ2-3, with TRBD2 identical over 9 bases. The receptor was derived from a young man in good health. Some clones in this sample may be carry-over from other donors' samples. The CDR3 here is CASSHQPGVAGGTDTQYF. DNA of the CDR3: TGTGCCAGCAGCCATCAACCCGGGGTAGCGGGAGGCACAGATACGCAGTATTTT.